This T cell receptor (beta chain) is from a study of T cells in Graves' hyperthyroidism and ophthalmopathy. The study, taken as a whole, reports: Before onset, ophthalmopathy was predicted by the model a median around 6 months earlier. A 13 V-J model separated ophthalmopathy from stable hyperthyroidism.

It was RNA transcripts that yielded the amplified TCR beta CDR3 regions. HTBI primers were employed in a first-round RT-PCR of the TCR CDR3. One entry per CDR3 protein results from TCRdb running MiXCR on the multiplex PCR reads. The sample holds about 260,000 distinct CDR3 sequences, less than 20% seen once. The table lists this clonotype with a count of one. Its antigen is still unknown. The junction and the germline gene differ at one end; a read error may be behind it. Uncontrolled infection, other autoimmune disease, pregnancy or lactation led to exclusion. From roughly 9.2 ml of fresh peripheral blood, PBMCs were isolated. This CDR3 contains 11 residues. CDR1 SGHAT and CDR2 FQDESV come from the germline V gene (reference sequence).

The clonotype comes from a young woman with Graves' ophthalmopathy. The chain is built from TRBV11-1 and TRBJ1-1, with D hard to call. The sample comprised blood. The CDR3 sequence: CAGSSGSEAFF. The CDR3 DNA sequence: TGTGCCGGCAGCTCTGGGTCCGAAGCTTTCTTT.